The T cell receptor beta chain under discussion was sequenced for a study of T cells in Graves' hyperthyroidism and ophthalmopathy. J lost 9 bases, V lost 1 base, and 6 bases had no gene match. Germline-derived CDR1 and CDR2 are LGHDT and YNNKEL (reference sequence). This CDR3 has 15 residues. RNA transcripts gave rise to amplified TCR beta CDR3 regions. First-round RT-PCR with HTBI primers amplified the TCR CDR3 region. One entry per CDR3 protein, called by TCRdb with MiXCR from the multiplex PCR reads. There are roughly 130,000 distinct CDR3 sequences in the sample; roughly a fifth occur only once, and 60% to 80% lies in the top ten. The table lists this clonotype with many counts.

This receptor was taken from a woman aged 45 to 65 with Graves' hyperthyroidism that later progressed to Graves' ophthalmopathy. Sample: blood. The chain recombines TRBV3-1 with TRBJ2-1; TRBD2 agrees at 10 bases. CDR3 DNA: TGTGCCAGCAGCCAAGGGAGCGGGAGGGGGCGTGAGCAGTTCTTC. Protein sequence: CASSQGSGRGREQFF.